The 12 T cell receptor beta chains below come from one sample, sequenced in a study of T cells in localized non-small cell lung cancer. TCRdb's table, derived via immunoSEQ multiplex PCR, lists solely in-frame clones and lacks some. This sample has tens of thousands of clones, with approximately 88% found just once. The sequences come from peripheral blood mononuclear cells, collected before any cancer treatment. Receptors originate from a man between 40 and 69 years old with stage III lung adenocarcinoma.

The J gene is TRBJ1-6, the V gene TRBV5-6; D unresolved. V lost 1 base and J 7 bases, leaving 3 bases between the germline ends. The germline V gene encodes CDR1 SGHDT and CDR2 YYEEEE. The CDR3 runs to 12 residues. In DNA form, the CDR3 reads TGTGCCAGCAGCTTGAAGAATTCACCCCTCCACTTT. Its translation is CASSLKNSPLHF.

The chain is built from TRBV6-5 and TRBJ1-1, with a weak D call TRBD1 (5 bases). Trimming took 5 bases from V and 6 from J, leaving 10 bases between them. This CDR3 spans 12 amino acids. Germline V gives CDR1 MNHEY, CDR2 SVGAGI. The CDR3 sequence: CASSPQGSEAFF. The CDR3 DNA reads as TGTGCCAGCAGTCCCCAGGGCTCTGAAGCTTTCTTT.

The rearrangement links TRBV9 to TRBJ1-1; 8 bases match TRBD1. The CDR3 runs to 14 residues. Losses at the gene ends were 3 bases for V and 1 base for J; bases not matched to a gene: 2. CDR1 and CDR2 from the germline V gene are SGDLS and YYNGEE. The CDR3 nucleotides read TGTGCCAGCAGCGCGACAGGGGAGAACACTGAAGCTTTCTTT. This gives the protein CASSATGENTEAFF. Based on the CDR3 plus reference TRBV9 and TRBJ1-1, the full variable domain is DSGVTQTPKHLITATGQRVTLRCSPRSGDLSVYWYQQSLDQGLQFLIQYYNGEERAKGNILERFSAQQFPDLHSELNLSSLELGDSALYFCASSATGENTEAFFGQGTRLTVV.

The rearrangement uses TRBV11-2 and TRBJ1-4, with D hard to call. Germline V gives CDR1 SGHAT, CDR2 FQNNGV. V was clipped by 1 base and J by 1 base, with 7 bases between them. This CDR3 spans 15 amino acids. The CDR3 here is CASSLVGGTNEKLFF. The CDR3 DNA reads TGTGCCAGCAGCTTAGTAGGCGGAACTAATGAAAAACTGTTTTTT.

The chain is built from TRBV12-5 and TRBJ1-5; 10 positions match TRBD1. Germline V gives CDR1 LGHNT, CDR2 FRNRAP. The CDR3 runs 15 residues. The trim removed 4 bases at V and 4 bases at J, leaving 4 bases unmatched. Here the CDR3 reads CASGSGTGENQPQHF. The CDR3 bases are TGTGCTAGTGGTTCCGGGACAGGGGAAAATCAGCCCCAGCATTTT.

Here the CDR3 reads CASSQDLAPGNTIYF. CDR3 sequence (DNA): TGCGCCAGCAGCCAAGATCTGGCCCCTGGAAACACCATATATTTT. The rearrangement joins TRBV4-3 to TRBJ1-3; D gene unclear. The CDR3 has 15 residues. Deletions cut 0 bases from V and 2 bases from J, with 8 bases between. The germline V gene encodes CDR1 LGHNA and CDR2 YSLEER.

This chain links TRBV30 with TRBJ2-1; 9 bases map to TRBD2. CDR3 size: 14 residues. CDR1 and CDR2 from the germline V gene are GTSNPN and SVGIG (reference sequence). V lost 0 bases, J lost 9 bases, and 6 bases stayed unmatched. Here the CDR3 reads CAWSVQREAGEQFF. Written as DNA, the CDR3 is TGTGCCTGGAGTGTACAGCGGGAGGCGGGTGAGCAGTTCTTC.

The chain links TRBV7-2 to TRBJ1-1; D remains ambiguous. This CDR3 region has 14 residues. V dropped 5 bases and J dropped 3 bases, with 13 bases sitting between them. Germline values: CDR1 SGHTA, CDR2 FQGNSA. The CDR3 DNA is TGTGCCAGCAGCCGTTTGGGTCAGGACACTGAAGCTTTCTTT. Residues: CASSRLGQDTEAFF.

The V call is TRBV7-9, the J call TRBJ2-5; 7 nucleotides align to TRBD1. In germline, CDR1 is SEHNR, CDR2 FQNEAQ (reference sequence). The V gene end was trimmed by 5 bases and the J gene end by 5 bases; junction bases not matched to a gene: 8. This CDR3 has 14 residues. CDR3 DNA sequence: TGTGCCAGCAGCGGCACAGGGGCCCGGGAGACCCAGTACTTC. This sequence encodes CASSGTGARETQYF.

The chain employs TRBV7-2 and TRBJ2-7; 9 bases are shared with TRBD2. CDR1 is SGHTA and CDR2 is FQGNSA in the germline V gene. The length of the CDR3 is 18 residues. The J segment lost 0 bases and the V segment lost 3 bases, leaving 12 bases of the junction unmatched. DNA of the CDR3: TGTGCCAGCAGCTTTTTAACTCCGGGACTAGCACACTCCTACGAGCAGTACTTC. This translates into CASSFLTPGLAHSYEQYF.

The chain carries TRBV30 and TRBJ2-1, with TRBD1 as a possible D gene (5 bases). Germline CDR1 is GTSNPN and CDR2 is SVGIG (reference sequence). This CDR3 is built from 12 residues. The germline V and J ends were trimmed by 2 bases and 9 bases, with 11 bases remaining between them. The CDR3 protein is CAWSTQVSEQFF. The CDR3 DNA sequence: TGTGCCTGGAGTACACAGGTCAGTGAGCAGTTCTTC.

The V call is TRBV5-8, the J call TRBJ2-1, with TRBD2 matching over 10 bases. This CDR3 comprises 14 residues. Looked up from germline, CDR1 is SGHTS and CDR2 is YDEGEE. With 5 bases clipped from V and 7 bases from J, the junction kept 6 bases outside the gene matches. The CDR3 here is CASRTSGKPNEQFF. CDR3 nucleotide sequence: TGTGCCAGCAGAACTAGCGGGAAGCCTAATGAGCAGTTCTTC.